The rows below give T cell receptor beta chains drawn from one sample of a study of OX40 agonist ivuxolimab in advanced cancers. Using immunoSEQ multiplex PCR, the repertoire was profiled, and TCRdb retains in-frame clones only, with some absent. This sample yields 77,000 or so clones, of which approximately 90% are seen a single time; 0.45% to 0.65% belongs to the top ten. Here the sequenced sample was CD4+ or CD8+ T cells sorted from blood, taken in a trial of the OX40 agonist ivuxolimab. These receptors all stem from an adult with an advanced solid tumor such as melanoma, head and neck, liver or kidney cancer. The CDR3 runs from the conserved cysteine through the conserved F or W. The D gene is left open where the match is weak.

TRBV12-5	TRBJ2-7	TRBD1	CASGSPGQGSYEQYF	TGTGCTAGTGGTTCCCCGGGACAGGGCTCCTACGAGCAGTACTTC
TRBV5-1	TRBJ2-7	TRBD2	CASTATGGPNEQYF	TGCGCCAGCACAGCTACGGGAGGGCCCAACGAGCAGTACTTC
TRBV6-6	TRBJ1-1	-	CASTGVGRFEAFF	TGTGCCAGCACCGGAGTGGGGCGGTTTGAAGCTTTCTTT
TRBV11-2	TRBJ2-7	TRBD2	CASSLGGWGGSSYEQYF	TGTGCCAGCAGCTTAGGGGGCTGGGGCGGGAGCTCCTACGAGCAGTACTTC
TRBV7-9	TRBJ2-5	-	CASSLDGGQKETQYF	TGTGCCAGCAGCTTAGACGGGGGACAGAAAGAGACCCAGTACTTC
TRBV28	TRBJ1-5	-	CASSFGGSGQPQHF	TGTGCCAGCAGTTTTGGAGGGTCCGGTCAGCCCCAGCATTTT
TRBV11-2	TRBJ2-3	TRBD2	CASSLVLAGVGTQYF	TGTGCCAGCAGCTTAGTCTTAGCGGGAGTAGGAACGCAGTATTTT
TRBV11-3	TRBJ2-7	TRBD1	CASSLVWDSSYEQYF	TGTGCCAGCAGCTTGGTATGGGACAGCTCCTACGAGCAGTACTTC
TRBV27	TRBJ1-2	TRBD1	CANSEGQGLSGYTF	TGTGCCAACAGTGAGGGACAGGGCTTGTCTGGCTACACCTTC
TRBV7-2	TRBJ2-7	TRBD2	CASSADSGRAGEQYF	TGTGCCAGCAGCGCCGATAGCGGGAGGGCGGGGGAGCAGTACTTC
TRBV5-1	TRBJ1-1	-	CASSFGGTTEAFF	TGCGCCAGCAGCTTCGGGGGGACCACTGAAGCTTTCTTT